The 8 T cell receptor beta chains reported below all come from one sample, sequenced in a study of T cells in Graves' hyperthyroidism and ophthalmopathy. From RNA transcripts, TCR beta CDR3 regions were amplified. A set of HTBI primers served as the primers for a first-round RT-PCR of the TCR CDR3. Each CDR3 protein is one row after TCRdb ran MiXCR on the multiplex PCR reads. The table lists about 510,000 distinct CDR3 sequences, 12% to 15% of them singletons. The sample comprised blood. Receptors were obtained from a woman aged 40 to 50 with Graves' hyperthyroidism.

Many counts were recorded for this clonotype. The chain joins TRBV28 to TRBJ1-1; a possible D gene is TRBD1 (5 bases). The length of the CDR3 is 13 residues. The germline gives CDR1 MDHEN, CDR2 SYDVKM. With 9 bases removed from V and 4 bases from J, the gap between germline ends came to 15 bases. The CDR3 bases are TGTGCCAGTTTAGGTGGGGGTGTCACTGAAGCTTTCTTT. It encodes CASLGGGVTEAFF.

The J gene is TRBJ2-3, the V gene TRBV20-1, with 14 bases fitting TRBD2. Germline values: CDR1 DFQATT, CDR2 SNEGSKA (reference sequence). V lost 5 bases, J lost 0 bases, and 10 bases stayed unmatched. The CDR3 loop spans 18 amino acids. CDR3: CSAGIGLAGGLSTDTQYF. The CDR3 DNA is TGCAGTGCTGGGATCGGACTAGCGGGAGGACTAAGCACAGATACGCAGTATTTT.

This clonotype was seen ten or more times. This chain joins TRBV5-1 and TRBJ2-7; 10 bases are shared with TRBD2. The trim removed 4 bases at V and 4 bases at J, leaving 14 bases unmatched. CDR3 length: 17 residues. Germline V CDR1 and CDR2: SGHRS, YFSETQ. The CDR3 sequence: CASSPFHSGRSAYEQYF. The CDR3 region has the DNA TGCGCCAGCAGCCCATTTCATAGCGGGAGGAGCGCTTACGAGCAGTACTTC.

The CDR3 sequence is CASSYPHPGGNYGYTF. CDR3 DNA: TGTGCCAGCAGCTATCCCCATCCAGGGGGCAACTATGGCTACACCTTC. V usage is TRBV7-9 and J usage is TRBJ1-2, with 8 bases fitting TRBD1. The CDR3 covers 16 residues. The germline V gene encodes CDR1 SEHNR and CDR2 FQNEAQ (reference sequence). The V gene end was trimmed by 4 bases and the J gene end by 2 bases; junction bases not matched to a gene: 9. Combining the CDR3 with reference TRBV7-9 and TRBJ1-2 gives the whole variable domain DTGVSQNPRHKITKRGQNVTFRCDPISEHNRLYWYRQTLGQGPEFLTYFQNEAQLEKSRLLSDRFSAERPKGSFSTLEIQRTEQGDSAMYLCASSYPHPGGNYGYTFGSGTRLTVV.

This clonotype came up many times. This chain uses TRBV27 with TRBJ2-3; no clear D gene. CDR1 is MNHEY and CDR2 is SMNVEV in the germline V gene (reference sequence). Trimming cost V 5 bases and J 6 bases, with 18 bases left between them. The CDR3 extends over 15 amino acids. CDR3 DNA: TGTGCCAGCAGTCCCCAACTATCCCGTGTTGATACGCAGTATTTT. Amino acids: CASSPQLSRVDTQYF.

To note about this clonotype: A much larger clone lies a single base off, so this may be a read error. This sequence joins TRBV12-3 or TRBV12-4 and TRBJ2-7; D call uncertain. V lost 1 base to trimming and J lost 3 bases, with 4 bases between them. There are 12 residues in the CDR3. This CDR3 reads CASSLGYYEQYF. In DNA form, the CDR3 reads TGTGCCAGCAGTTTAGGTTACTACGAGCAGTACTTC.

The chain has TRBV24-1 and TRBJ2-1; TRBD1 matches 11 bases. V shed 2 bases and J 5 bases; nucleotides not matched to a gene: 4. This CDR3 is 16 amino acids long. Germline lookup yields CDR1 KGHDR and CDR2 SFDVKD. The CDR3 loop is CATSDWGTGGNNEQFF. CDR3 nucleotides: TGTGCCACCAGTGATTGGGGGACAGGGGGTAACAATGAGCAGTTCTTC.

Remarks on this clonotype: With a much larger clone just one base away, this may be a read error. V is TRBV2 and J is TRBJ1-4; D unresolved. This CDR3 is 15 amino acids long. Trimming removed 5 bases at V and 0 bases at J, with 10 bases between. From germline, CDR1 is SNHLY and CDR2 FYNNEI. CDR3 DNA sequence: TGTGCCAGCAGTAAGGGATCTCCAACTAATGAAAAACTGTTTTTT. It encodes CASSKGSPTNEKLFF.